A single sample is the source of the 10 T cell receptor beta chains below, sequenced in a study of CD8 T cells in Susac syndrome (dated by TCRdb to between 2018 and 2020). Receptor libraries were prepared by the immunoSEQ multiplex PCR assay. RNA was extracted using the RNeasy kit, and about 0.45 to 1 ug of the RNA was reverse transcribed with random hexamers. The raw public reads went through TCRdb reprocessing: fastp at Q25, MiXCR clone calling, in-frame beta chains kept. Each CDR3 protein appears once, grouped with its most common genes and DNA. The sample table shows about 130,000 distinct CDR3 sequences, and under 95% are seen once. In total, the top ten clones hold roughly 0.25% of the sample. Material: CD8+ T cells from PBMCs. The receptors derive from a human donor with multiple sclerosis.

The chain couples TRBV19 to TRBJ1-1; D ambiguous. V shed 3 bases and J shed 5 bases, with 7 bases lying between them. CDR1 LNHDA and CDR2 SQIVND come from the germline V gene (reference sequence). This CDR3 is 12 amino acids long. The CDR3: CASSIPTTEAFF. CDR3 in DNA: TGTGCCAGTAGTATCCCGACGACTGAAGCTTTCTTT.

The V and J genes are TRBV6-5 and TRBJ2-5; TRBD1 matches at 8 bases. This CDR3 region has 14 residues. CDR1 and CDR2 (germline): MNHEY, SVGAGI. Trimming took 5 bases from V and 5 from J; bases not matched to a gene: 7. As DNA, the CDR3 is TGTGCCAGCAGTCAAGGACAGGGTAGTGAGACCCAGTACTTC. This sequence encodes CASSQGQGSETQYF.

The chain has TRBV5-4 and TRBJ1-3; the D gene is possibly TRBD1 (6 bases). This CDR3 comprises 15 residues. Germline V lookup: CDR1 SGHNT, CDR2 YYREEE (reference sequence). V lost 5 bases to trimming and J lost 0 bases, with 12 bases between them. CDR3 amino acids: CASSPDSHSGNTIYF. In nucleotides, the CDR3 is TGTGCCAGCAGTCCGGACAGCCACTCTGGAAACACCATATATTTT.

This clonotype was seen once. The chain recombines TRBV13 with TRBJ2-1; 13 nucleotides agree with TRBD2. Germline V gene sequence: CDR1 PRHDT, CDR2 FYEKMQ (reference sequence). This CDR3 contains 17 residues. J gave up 7 bases and V 5 bases, and 11 bases lay outside the gene matches. DNA for the CDR3: TGTGCCAGCAGCCACACCGGGACTAGCGGGAAAGAGAATGAGCAGTTCTTC. This sequence encodes CASSHTGTSGKENEQFF. The whole variable domain, remainder taken from reference TRBV13 and TRBJ2-1, is AAGVIQSPRHLIKEKRETATLKCYPIPRHDTVYWYQQGPGQDPQFLISFYEKMQSDKGSIPDRFSAQQFSDYHSELNMSSLELGDSALYFCASSHTGTSGKENEQFFGPGTRLTVL.

The V and J genes are TRBV19 and TRBJ1-5, with D unclear. The germline gives CDR1 LNHDA, CDR2 SQIVND (reference sequence). CDR3 length: 16 amino acids. Trimming took off 0 bases at V and 0 bases at J, with 9 bases between the two ends. This CDR3 is CASSIDRGYSNQPQHF. Written as DNA, the CDR3 is TGTGCCAGTAGTATAGATCGTGGATATAGCAATCAGCCCCAGCATTTT. Complete variable domain (other parts from reference TRBV19 and TRBJ1-5): DGGITQSPKYLFRKEGQNVTLSCEQNLNHDAMYWYRQDPGQGLRLIYYSQIVNDFQKGDIAEGYSVSREKKESFPLTVTSAQKNPTAFYLCASSIDRGYSNQPQHFGDGTRLSIL.

The chain carries TRBV20-1 and TRBJ1-5; D is ambiguous. Between the trimmed V and J ends, which lost 0 bases and 9 bases, there was a span of 6 bases. Germline CDR1 is DFQATT and CDR2 is SNEGSKA (reference sequence). There are 11 residues in the CDR3. As DNA, the CDR3 is TGCAGTGCTAGAGAAGGGAGGCCCCAGCATTTT. As protein: CSAREGRPQHF.

The V call is TRBV7-2, the J call TRBJ2-5; D unresolved. The CDR3 length is 15 residues. The germline V and J ends were trimmed by 4 bases and 5 bases, with 17 bases remaining between them. Germline V lookup: CDR1 SGHTA, CDR2 FQGNSA. Here the CDR3 DNA reads TGTGCCAGCAGCTATGGATCCTTCGATGGGGAGACCCAGTACTTC. Amino acid sequence: CASSYGSFDGETQYF.

The chain recombines TRBV28 with TRBJ2-7; tentative D call: TRBD1 (5 bases). This CDR3 has 14 amino acids. Germline V CDR1 and CDR2: MDHEN, SYDVKM. Between the trimmed V and J ends, which lost 8 bases and 5 bases, there was a span of 19 bases. CDR3 in amino acids: CASGPGSGFHEQYF. CDR3 in DNA: TGTGCCAGCGGGCCGGGTTCAGGGTTCCACGAGCAGTACTTC.

This rearrangement joins TRBV7-7 to TRBJ2-6; tentatively, D is TRBD2 (6 bases). CDR3 length: 18 residues. Between the trimmed V and J ends, which lost 5 bases and 4 bases, there was a span of 21 bases. Germline CDR1 and CDR2: SSHAT and FNYEAQ (reference sequence). The CDR3 bases are TGTGCCAGCAGCCCCGGGGAGTGGGAGGAACTAGGGGCCAACGTCCTGACTTTC. Protein product: CASSPGEWEELGANVLTF.

The CDR3 DNA reads as TGCGCCAGCAGCCCCGGACAGATCGTTGATTCCTATGGCTACACCTTC. Its protein product is CASSPGQIVDSYGYTF. The chain carries TRBV4-1 and TRBJ1-2; tentatively, D is TRBD1 (6 bases). The CDR3 runs to 16 residues. Germline V CDR1 and CDR2: MGHRA, YSYEKL. Trimming took 4 bases from V and 4 from J, leaving 19 bases between them.